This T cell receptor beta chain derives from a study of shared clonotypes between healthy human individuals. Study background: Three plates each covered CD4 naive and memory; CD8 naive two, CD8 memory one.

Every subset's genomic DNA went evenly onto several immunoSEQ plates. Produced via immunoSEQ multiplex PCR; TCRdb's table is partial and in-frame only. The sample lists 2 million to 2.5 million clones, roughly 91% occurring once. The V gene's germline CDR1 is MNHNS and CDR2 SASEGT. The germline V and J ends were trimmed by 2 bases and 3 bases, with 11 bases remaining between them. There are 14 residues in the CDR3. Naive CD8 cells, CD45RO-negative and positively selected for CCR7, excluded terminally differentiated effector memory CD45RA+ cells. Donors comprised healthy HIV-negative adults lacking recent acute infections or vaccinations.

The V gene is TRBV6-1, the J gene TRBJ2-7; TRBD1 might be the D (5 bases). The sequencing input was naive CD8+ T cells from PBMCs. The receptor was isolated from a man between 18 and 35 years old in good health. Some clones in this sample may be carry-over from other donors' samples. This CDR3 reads CASSEWGLFYEQYF. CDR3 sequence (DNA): TGTGCCAGCAGTGAATGGGGCTTATTCTACGAGCAGTACTTC.